A single sample gave rise to the 24 T cell receptor beta chains below, sequenced in a study of shared clonotypes between healthy human individuals. Sequenced by immunoSEQ multiplex PCR; TCRdb stores in-frame clones only, minus some. The sample has about 660,000 clones; around 67% are singletons. The sample consisted of memory CD4+ T cells sorted from blood. The sample's subset: CD45RA-negative fraction. Receptors were obtained from a young woman in good health.

The chain carries TRBV19 and TRBJ1-1; TRBD1 agrees at 7 bases. Germline V lookup: CDR1 LNHDA, CDR2 SQIVND (reference sequence). J lost 6 bases, V lost 3 bases, and 7 bases had no gene match. This CDR3 contains 14 residues. The CDR3 loop reads CASSIRTGRAEAFF. The DNA for the CDR3 is TGTGCCAGTAGTATTAGGACAGGAAGAGCTGAAGCTTTCTTT.

The rearrangement links TRBV6-1 to TRBJ2-1; the D gene is possibly TRBD2 (6 bases). The ends were cut back, 2 bases at V and 12 bases at J, with 17 bases in the middle. CDR1 MNHNS and CDR2 SASEGT come from the germline V gene. The CDR3 spans 14 residues. The CDR3: CASSESAGKMGQFF. CDR3 coding DNA: TGTGCCAGCAGTGAAAGCGCGGGAAAAATGGGGCAGTTCTTC.

This chain uses TRBV29-1 with TRBJ2-1; the D gene is possibly TRBD1 (6 bases). This CDR3 comprises 10 residues. V lost 1 base, J lost 11 bases, and 6 bases lay in between. In germline, CDR1 is SQVTM, CDR2 ANQGSEA. The CDR3 here is CSVEGDKQFF. For the CDR3, the DNA is TGCAGCGTTGAAGGGGACAAGCAGTTCTTC.

The chain uses TRBV6-1 and TRBJ2-7, with D perhaps assigned TRBD1 or TRBD2 (5 bases each). V was cut by 3 bases and J by 3 bases, with 15 bases left in between. The germline V gene has CDR1 MNHNS and CDR2 SASEGT. This CDR3 has 15 residues. For the CDR3, the DNA is TGTGCCAGCAGTGACATAGGGACCGATGTCTACGAGCAGTACTTC. Translated, it gives CASSDIGTDVYEQYF.

This chain joins TRBV6-5 and TRBJ1-1; 8 bases are shared with TRBD1. The CDR3 is 13 residues long. The V gene end was trimmed by 7 bases and the J gene end by 2 bases; junction bases not matched to a gene: 3. Germline CDR1 is MNHEY and CDR2 is SVGAGI. The chain's CDR3 is CASTGQGNTEAFF. Here the CDR3 DNA reads TGTGCCAGCACCGGACAGGGAAACACTGAAGCTTTCTTT.

This clone has more than one count but fewer than ten. An end of the junction differs from the germline gene, which may be a read error. The chain uses TRBV10-2 and TRBJ2-7, with 12 positions matching TRBD2. The length of the CDR3 is 15 residues. Germline CDR1 reads WSHSY; CDR2 reads SAAADI. The DNA of the CDR3 is TGCGCCAGCAGCGAGTTGACTAGCGGGAGCTACGAGCAGTACTTC. Amino acids: CASSELTSGSYEQYF.

This clone came up once. The J gene is TRBJ1-2, the V gene TRBV6-1; D remains unclear. The CDR3 totals 15 residues. CDR1 and CDR2 (germline): MNHNS, SASEGT. V lost 3 bases and J 6 bases, leaving 17 bases between the germline ends. The CDR3 here is CASSDESNGGHGYTF. Written as DNA, the CDR3 is TGTGCCAGCAGTGACGAGAGTAACGGAGGGCATGGCTACACCTTC.

This rearrangement joins TRBV28 to TRBJ2-7; 7 bases align to TRBD2. The junction had 3 bases not matched to a gene; V was cut back by 7 bases and J by 0 bases. This CDR3 is 13 amino acids long. From germline, CDR1 is MDHEN and CDR2 SYDVKM. The CDR3 reads CASKRGGSYEQYF. CDR3 nucleotide sequence: TGTGCCAGCAAGCGGGGAGGCTCCTACGAGCAGTACTTC. The whole variable domain, remainder taken from reference TRBV28 and TRBJ2-7, is DVKVTQSSRYLVKRTGEKVFLECVQDMDHENMFWYRQDPGLGLRLIYFSYDVKMKEKGDIPEGYSVSREKKERFSLILESASTNQTSMYLCASKRGGSYEQYFGPGTRLTVT.

The sample holds one count of this clone. This CDR3 reads CASSDSGDYYEQYF. For the CDR3, the DNA is TGTGCCAGCAGCGACTCCGGGGATTATTACGAGCAGTACTTC. The V call is TRBV25-1, the J call TRBJ2-7; TRBD2 might be the D (5 bases). CDR3 length: 14 residues. Per the germline V gene, CDR1 is MGHDK and CDR2 is SYGVNS. V was shortened by 6 bases and J by 4 bases, with 16 bases between the two germline ends.

The chain recombines TRBV10-3 with TRBJ2-1; 9 nucleotides agree with TRBD1. The CDR3 has 14 residues. J gave up 8 bases and V 5 bases, and 7 bases lay outside the gene matches. Germline CDR1 and CDR2: ENHRY and SYGVKD. As DNA, the CDR3 is TGTGCCATCAGTCCCGGGACAGGGAACGATGAGCAGTTCTTC. Protein sequence: CAISPGTGNDEQFF.

This chain connects TRBV28 to TRBJ2-2; either TRBD1 or TRBD2 may fit D (7 bases each). The CDR3 sequence is 14 residues long. Germline lookup yields CDR1 MDHEN and CDR2 SYDVKM. V shed 11 bases and J shed 6 bases, with 19 bases lying between them. The CDR3 DNA sequence: TGTGCCGCCCGAAGGGAGGGGGCCCCCGGGGAGCTGTTTTTT. Its protein is CAARREGAPGELFF.

The CDR3 coding sequence is TGCGCCAGCAGCTGGACCATTCAGGGGGGACGCTACGAGCAGTACTTC. Protein sequence: CASSWTIQGGRYEQYF. This chain links TRBV5-1 with TRBJ2-7, with D possibly being TRBD1 (7 bases). CDR1 SGHRS and CDR2 YFSETQ come from the germline V gene. This CDR3 region has 16 residues. V was pared by 3 bases and J by 3 bases, with 19 bases between.

The chain links TRBV2 to TRBJ2-2; 7 bases are a match to TRBD1. Germline assignment: CDR1 SNHLY and CDR2 FYNNEI. Germline trimming cut 8 bases from V and 6 bases from J; bases unmatched to any gene: 9. This CDR3 is built from 14 residues. The chain's CDR3 is CASGSLQGPGELFF. The CDR3 coding sequence is TGTGCCAGCGGGTCGTTACAGGGGCCCGGGGAGCTGTTTTTT.

The V call is TRBV2, the J call TRBJ2-1; a possible D gene is TRBD2 (6 bases). V lost 8 bases and J lost 2, with 10 bases in between. Germline V gene data show CDR1 as SNHLY and CDR2 as FYNNEI. This CDR3 is built from 13 residues. The CDR3 DNA reads as TGTGCCAGCCAGGGACTGACCTACAATGAGCAGTTCTTC. Amino acids: CASQGLTYNEQFF.

Concerning this clone: One junction end does not reproduce the germline sequence, and a read error may be involved. This chain connects TRBV6-1 to TRBJ2-7, with TRBD2 as a possible D gene (6 bases). The CDR3 runs 15 residues. Germline CDR1 reads MNHNS; CDR2 reads SASEGT. The CDR3 DNA sequence: TGTGCCAGCAGTGAGGGATCGAAAAGCGGGTGGGTGTTAAACTTC. Translating it yields CASSEGSKSGWVLNF.

This clone was counted only a few times. This chain joins TRBV11-2 and TRBJ2-7, with TRBD2 identical over 12 bases. J gave up 5 bases and V 4 bases, and 12 bases lay outside the gene matches. This CDR3 region has 17 residues. Germline lookup yields CDR1 SGHAT and CDR2 FQNNGV. CDR3 residues: CASSSQSTSGSWNEQYF. The CDR3 bases are TGTGCCAGCAGCTCCCAATCGACTAGCGGGAGTTGGAACGAGCAGTACTTC.

V gene TRBV11-3 combines with J gene TRBJ1-1; D may be TRBD1 (5 bases). This CDR3 is 14 amino acids long. Germline CDR1 reads SGHNT; CDR2 reads YENEEA. Trimming left V 3 bases short and J 4 bases short, with 12 bases between. CDR3 region: CASSFRSRGTEAFF. The CDR3 nucleotides read TGTGCCAGCAGCTTTAGGTCTAGGGGCACTGAAGCTTTCTTT. The full variable domain, with the rest looked up from reference TRBV11-3 and TRBJ1-1, is EAGVVQSPRYKIIEKKQPVAFWCNPISGHNTLYWYLQNLGQGPELLIRYENEEAVDDSQLPKDRFSAERLKGVDSTLKIQPAELGDSAVYLCASSFRSRGTEAFFGQGTRLTVV.

The chain couples TRBV5-5 to TRBJ1-5; D perhaps matches TRBD1 (6 bases). The CDR3 length is 15 residues. The V end lost 5 bases, the J end lost 7 bases, and 19 bases lay between the germline ends. Germline CDR1 is SGHKS and CDR2 is YYEKEE (reference sequence). CDR3 bases: TGTGCCAGCAGTCCCATTGCGGGGGCAGGGCAGCCCCAGCATTTT. Protein product: CASSPIAGAGQPQHF.

The chain carries TRBV27 and TRBJ2-1, with TRBD2 matching 14 bases. In germline, CDR1 is MNHEY, CDR2 SMNVEV (reference sequence). The CDR3 length is 19 residues. The V and J ends lost 5 bases and 2 bases, in that order; junction bases with no gene match: 11. For the CDR3, the DNA is TGTGCCAGCAGTAGGGGACTAGCGGGAGCCCCCGGGGCCTACAATGAGCAGTTCTTC. Translating gives CASSRGLAGAPGAYNEQFF.

Points on this clone: Distinct nucleotide sequences in the sample also encode this CDR3. V usage is TRBV18 and J usage is TRBJ1-1; unclear D gene. Trimming removed 2 bases at V and 1 base at J, with 5 bases between. Germline CDR1 reads KGHSH; CDR2 reads LQKENI. This CDR3 spans 13 amino acids. This chain's CDR3 is CASSPTGNTEAFF. The CDR3 DNA reads TGTGCCAGCTCACCAACCGGGAACACTGAAGCTTTCTTT. The full variable domain, in which reference TRBV18 and TRBJ1-1 provide the parts outside the CDR3, is NAGVMQNPRHLVRRRGQEARLRCSPMKGHSHVYWYRQLPEEGLKFMVYLQKENIIDESGMPKERFSAEFPKEGPSILRIQQVVRGDSAAYFCASSPTGNTEAFFGQGTRLTVV.

About this clone: Other DNA sequences in the same sample also yield this CDR3. This chain connects TRBV5-1 to TRBJ1-5; D unclear. V was shortened by 0 bases and J by 4 bases, with 5 bases between the two germline ends. CDR1 SGHRS and CDR2 YFSETQ come from the germline V gene. The CDR3 is made up of 13 amino acids. The CDR3 DNA sequence: TGCGCCAGCAGCTTGGGACCTAATCAGCCCCAGCATTTT. It translates to CASSLGPNQPQHF.

The chain recombines TRBV14 with TRBJ1-3; D remains unclear. Trimming removed 8 bases at V and 0 bases at J, with 14 bases between. CDR3 size: 15 residues. The V gene's germline CDR1 is SGHDN and CDR2 FVKESK. CDR3 region: CASQGSGFSGNTIYF. CDR3 coding DNA: TGTGCCAGCCAAGGGTCCGGGTTCTCTGGAAACACCATATATTTT.

This clone was recorded only once. The J gene is TRBJ2-5, the V gene TRBV28, with 12 bases identical to TRBD2. J gave up 6 bases and V 8 bases, and 7 bases lay outside the gene matches. Germline CDR1 is MDHEN and CDR2 is SYDVKM. This CDR3 is built from 14 residues. This CDR3 is CASGLAGRFQTQYF. The DNA of the CDR3 is TGTGCCAGCGGACTAGCGGGACGGTTCCAGACCCAGTACTTC.

DNA for the CDR3: TGTGCCAGCAGCCCCGCCGGGACAGGGCCGGGCAGAACCCTCCACTTT. Translated: CASSPAGTGPGRTLHF. The chain employs TRBV7-2 and TRBJ1-6; 9 nucleotides match TRBD1. CDR1 and CDR2 (germline): SGHTA, FQGNSA. The ends lost 5 bases at V and 14 bases at J; junction bases unmatched: 16. This CDR3 is built from 16 residues.